This T cell receptor beta chain was sequenced in a study of beta chain features in type 1 diabetes. The wider study: There was similarity between patients and healthy donors in age, gender and cell yields. The study's findings and limits: Shorter TCRB CDR3s, moderately but significantly so, were found in Type 1 diabetes patients in all four CD4+ subsets.

Reverse transcribing all isolated RNA meant expressed TCRB transcripts were sequenced. TCRdb's copy holds only in-frame clones and misses some; the assay was immunoSEQ multiplex PCR. In the table there are 250,000 to 300,000 clones, roughly 13% of which are singletons. For this clone: Its antigen is as yet unknown.

Sequencing was carried out using naive CD4+ T cells from blood. The source of this sequence is a man under 40 with type 1 diabetes.

DNA of the CDR3: TGTGCCAGCAGCCAAGAGGGGACAGGGGGCTCGGGGGGCTACACCTTC. Its translation: CASSQEGTGGSGGYTF. The rearrangement uses TRBV4-2 and TRBJ1-2; 12 bases map to TRBD1. The CDR3 runs 16 residues. After removal of 0 bases from V and 8 bases from J, the junction contained 7 bases not matched to a gene. Germline V gives CDR1 LGHNA, CDR2 YNFKEQ.